This T cell receptor beta chain was captured in a study of blood T cell repertoires in COVID-19 (dated by TCRdb to the early 2020s). Concerning the study at large: The collaborator samples originated in the United States, Italy and Spain and spanned the acute and convalescent phases of COVID-19. The prospective study material was composed of cDNA or gDNA derived from T cells, B-cell-depleted T cells, or PBMCs. Subjects who had been exposed to COVID-19, were actively infected with it, or had recovered from it provided the deeply sampled blood TCRbeta repertoires that made up the dataset. The repertoires were released in a freely available public database intended as a resource for research on the immune response to SARS-CoV-2. The samples were drawn from the first 160 participants of the ongoing ImmuneRACE study and from 1,254 subjects provided by 6 global collaborators. Nearly every sample came with metadata listing a de-identified subject ID, COVID-19 status, age in years and sex. Where available, HLA class I and class II types were obtained from metadata supplied by the sample provider rather than from assay-based typing.

At one collaborating source in Seattle, patients were enrolled during active infection and were followed longitudinally through the course of disease. Whole blood was collected in K2EDTA tubes by collaborating institutions according to the institutions' own protocols. For TCRbeta analysis, collaborators shipped samples in one of three forms: frozen whole blood, isolated PBMCs, or DNA extracted from either of those sample types. The immunoSEQ Assay, a bias-controlled multiplex PCR, was used to amplify TCRbeta CDR3 regions from genomic DNA. As for how the authors treated the data: The number of nucleated cells in each sample was estimated from the amplification of reference gene primers within the assay. To quantify the absolute abundance of each unique TCRbeta CDR3 rearrangement, sequence reads were collapsed and filtered. For each sample, productive Simpson clonality was calculated as the square root of Simpson's diversity index over productive rearrangements. TCRdb provides this immuneACCESS table in a form limited to in-frame rearrangements. Some clones are lacking; in checked studies, under half of them reflect an unresolved V gene, and why the rest are absent is not known. V and J calls and clone size are those listed in that table; D and trimming were worked out from the DNA. The sample table shows 200,000 to 300,000 clones, and around 90% are seen once. The biggest ten clones account for roughly 0.8% of the sample.

Points on this clone: The target of this receptor is not known. Base quality data are lacking; no much larger clone is found one base away.

V is pruned by 2 bases and J by 1 base, leaving 16 bases of the junction without a gene match. The germline V gene (reference sequence) gives CDR1 as SGHKS and CDR2 as YYEKEE. The CDR3 runs 20 amino acids, cysteine and phenylalanine included. The kept DNA is CDR3 alone, 60 bases in frame from the first base. The research as a whole found: The amount of clinical and demographic metadata varied by source and participant and was provided uncurated.

The TCR was taken from a man aged 25 to 45 with COVID-19, enrolled during active disease. The chain was built from TRBV5-5 and TRBJ1-4, with 8 bases matching TRBD1. The specimen was peripheral blood. The DNA reads as follows: TGTGCCAGCAGCTTATATTTCGACAGGGGCTGGGTAGAAACTAATGAAAAACTGTTTTTT. This is translated as CASSLYFDRGWVETNEKLFF. The CDR3 plus the reference TRBV5-5 and TRBJ1-4 genes for the other parts give the full variable domain: DAGVTQSPTHLIKTRGQQVTLRCSPISGHKSVSWYQQVLGQGPQFIFQYYEKEERGRGNFPDRFSARQFPNYSSELNVNALLLGDSALYLCASSLYFDRGWVETNEKLFFGSGTQLSVL.